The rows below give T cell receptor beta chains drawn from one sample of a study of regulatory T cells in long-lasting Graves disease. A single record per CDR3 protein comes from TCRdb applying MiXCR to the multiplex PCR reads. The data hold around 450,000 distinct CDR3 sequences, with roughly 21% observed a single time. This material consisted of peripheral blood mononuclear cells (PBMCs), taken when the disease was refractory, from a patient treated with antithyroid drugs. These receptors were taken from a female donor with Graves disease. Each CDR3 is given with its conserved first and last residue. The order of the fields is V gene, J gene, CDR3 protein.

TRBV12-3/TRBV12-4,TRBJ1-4,CASSFSGDADEKLFF
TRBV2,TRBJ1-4,CASSDPGPDEKLFF
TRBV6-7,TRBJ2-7,CASGPEGTGAYEQYF
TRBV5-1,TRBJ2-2,CASSFDADTGELFF
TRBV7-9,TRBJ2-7,CASSFGVDEQYF
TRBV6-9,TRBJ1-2,CASSYSTPSGSNYGYTF
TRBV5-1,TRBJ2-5,CASSGGQSSRETQYF
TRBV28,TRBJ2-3,CAIGRSADTQYF
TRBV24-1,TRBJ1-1,CATSLPGFTEAFF
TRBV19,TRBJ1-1,CASRGVEYTEAFF
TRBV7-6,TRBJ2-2,CASSLINRQGYTGELFF
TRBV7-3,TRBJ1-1,CASSPGTGEFEAFF
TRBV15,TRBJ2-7,CATSRDWDRGYEQYF
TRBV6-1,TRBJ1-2,CASSKQGEDYGYTF
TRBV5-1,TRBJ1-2,CASRSPGPSTYGYTF
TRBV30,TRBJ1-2,CAWRPMGYGYTF
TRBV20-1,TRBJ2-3,CSASTFGGRTYTQYF
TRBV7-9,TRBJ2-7,CASSLVVRGSYEQYF
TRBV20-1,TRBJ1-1,CSAGAGELNTEAFF
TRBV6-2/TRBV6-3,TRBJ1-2,CASSDGQGASNYGYTF
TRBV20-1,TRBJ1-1,CSARWGGAEAFF
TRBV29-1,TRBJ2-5,CSVEDQQGLRGGDQYF
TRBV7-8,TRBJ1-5,CASSPRRDRNQPQHF
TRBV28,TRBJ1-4,CASSTGPLGEKLFF
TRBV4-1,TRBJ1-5,CASSQDSRVAQPQHF
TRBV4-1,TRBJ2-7,CASSQTRGQGAYEQYF
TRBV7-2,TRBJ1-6,CASSPSGGGSPLHF
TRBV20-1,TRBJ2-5,CSAKRGQETQYF
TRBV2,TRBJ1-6,CASSELGQGDSPLHF
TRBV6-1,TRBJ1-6,CASTRTGGNSPLHF
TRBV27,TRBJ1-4,CASSSEGVSVATNEKLFF
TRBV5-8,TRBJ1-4,CASSPGRGGTEKLFF
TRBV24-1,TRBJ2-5,CATSTGGQETQYF
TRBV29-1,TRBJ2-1,CSAGGRGDNEQFF
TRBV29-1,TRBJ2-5,CSVDMGVETQYF
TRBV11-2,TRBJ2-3,CASSLDGTGGSTDTQYF
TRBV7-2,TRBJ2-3,CASSLTGGPADTQYF
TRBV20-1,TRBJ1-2,CSARDSIIGYGYTF
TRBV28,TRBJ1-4,CASSSTGPWGKLFF
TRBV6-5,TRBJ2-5,CASSYSGRETQYF
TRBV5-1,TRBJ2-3,CASSLGQDTDTQYF
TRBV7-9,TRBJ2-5,CASSLVFSEETQYF
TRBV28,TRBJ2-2,CASSPRIETGELFF
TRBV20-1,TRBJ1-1,CSARDTQGAFF
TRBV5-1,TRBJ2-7,CASSLGRGTGVSYEQYF